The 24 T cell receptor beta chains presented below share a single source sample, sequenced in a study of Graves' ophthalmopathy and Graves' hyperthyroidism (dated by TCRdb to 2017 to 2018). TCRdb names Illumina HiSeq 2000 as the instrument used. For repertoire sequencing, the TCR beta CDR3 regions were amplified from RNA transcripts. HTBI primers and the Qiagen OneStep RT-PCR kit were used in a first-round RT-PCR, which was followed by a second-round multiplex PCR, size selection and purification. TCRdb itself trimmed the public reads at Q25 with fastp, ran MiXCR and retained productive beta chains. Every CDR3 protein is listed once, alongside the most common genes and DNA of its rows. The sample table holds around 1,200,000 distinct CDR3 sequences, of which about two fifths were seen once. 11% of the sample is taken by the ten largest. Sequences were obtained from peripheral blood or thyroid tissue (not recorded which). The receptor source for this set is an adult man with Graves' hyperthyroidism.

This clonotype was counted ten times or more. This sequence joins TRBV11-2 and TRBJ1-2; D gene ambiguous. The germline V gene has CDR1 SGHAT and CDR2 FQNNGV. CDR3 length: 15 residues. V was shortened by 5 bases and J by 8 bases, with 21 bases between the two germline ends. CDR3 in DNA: TGTGCCAGCAGCCTTAGCCCAGACAAACTGGGGGGCTACACCTTC. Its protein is CASSLSPDKLGGYTF.

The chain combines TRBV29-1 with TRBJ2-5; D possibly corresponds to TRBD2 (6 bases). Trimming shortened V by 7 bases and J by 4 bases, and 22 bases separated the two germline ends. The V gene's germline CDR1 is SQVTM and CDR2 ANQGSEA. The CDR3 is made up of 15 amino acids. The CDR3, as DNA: TGCAGCGCGAATATGCGGGACTGGGGCACAGAGACCCAGTACTTC. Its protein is CSANMRDWGTETQYF.

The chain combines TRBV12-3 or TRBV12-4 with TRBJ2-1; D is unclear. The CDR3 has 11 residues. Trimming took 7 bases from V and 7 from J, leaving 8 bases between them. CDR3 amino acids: CASTFRNEQFF. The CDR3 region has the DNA TGTGCCAGCACCTTCAGGAATGAGCAGTTCTTC.

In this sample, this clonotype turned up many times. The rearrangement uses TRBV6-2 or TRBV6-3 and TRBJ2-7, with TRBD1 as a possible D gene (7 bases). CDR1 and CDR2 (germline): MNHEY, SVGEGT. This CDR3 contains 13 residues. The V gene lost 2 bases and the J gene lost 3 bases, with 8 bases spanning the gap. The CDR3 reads CASSYQGGYEQYF. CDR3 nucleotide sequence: TGTGCCAGCAGTTACCAGGGGGGCTACGAGCAGTACTTC.

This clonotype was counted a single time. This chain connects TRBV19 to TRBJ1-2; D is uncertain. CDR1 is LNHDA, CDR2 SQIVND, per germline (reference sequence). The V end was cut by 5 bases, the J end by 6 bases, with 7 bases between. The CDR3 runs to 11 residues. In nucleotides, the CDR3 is TGTGCCAGTAGTGCCAGTCATGGCTACACCTTC. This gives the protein CASSASHGYTF.

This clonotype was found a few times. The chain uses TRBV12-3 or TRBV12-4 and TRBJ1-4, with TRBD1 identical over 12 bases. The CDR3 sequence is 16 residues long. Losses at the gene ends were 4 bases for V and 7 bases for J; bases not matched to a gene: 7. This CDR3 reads CASSSFGDRGPEKLFF. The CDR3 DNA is TGTGCCAGCAGTTCCTTTGGGGACAGGGGGCCTGAAAAACTGTTTTTT.

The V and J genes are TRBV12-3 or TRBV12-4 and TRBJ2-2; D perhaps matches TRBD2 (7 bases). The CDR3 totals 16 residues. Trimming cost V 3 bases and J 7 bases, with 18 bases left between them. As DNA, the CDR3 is TGTGCCAGCAGTTTGTGGGGGGGGGGGCTAAGCGGGGAGCTGTTTTTT. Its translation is CASSLWGGGLSGELFF.

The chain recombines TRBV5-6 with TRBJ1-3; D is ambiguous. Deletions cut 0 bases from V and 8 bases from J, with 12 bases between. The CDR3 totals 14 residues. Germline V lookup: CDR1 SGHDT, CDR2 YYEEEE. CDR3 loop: CASSLERFGDTIYF. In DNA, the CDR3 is TGTGCCAGCAGCTTGGAACGGTTTGGGGACACCATATATTTT.

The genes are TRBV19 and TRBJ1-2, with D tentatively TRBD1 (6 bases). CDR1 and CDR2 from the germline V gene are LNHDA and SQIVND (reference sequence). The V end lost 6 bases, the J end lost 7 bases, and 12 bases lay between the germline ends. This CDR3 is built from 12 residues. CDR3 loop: CASRDGDTGYTF. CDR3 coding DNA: TGTGCCAGTAGGGACGGGGACACTGGCTACACCTTC. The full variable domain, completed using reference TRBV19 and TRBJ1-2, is DGGITQSPKYLFRKEGQNVTLSCEQNLNHDAMYWYRQDPGQGLRLIYYSQIVNDFQKGDIAEGYSVSREKKESFPLTVTSAQKNPTAFYLCASRDGDTGYTFGSGTRLTVV.

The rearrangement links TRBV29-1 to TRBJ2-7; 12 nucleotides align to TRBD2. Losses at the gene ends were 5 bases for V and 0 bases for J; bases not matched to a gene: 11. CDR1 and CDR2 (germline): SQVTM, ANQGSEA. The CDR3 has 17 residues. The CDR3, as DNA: TGCAGCGTTAGCGGACTAGCGGGATTGAGGAGCTCCTACGAGCAGTACTTC. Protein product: CSVSGLAGLRSSYEQYF.

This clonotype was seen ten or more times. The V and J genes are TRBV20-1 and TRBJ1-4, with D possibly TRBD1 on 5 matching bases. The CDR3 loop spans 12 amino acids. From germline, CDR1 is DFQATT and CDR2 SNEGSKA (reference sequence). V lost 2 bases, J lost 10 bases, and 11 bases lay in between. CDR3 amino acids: CSARLGDGKLFF. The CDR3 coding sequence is TGCAGTGCTAGATTGGGGGATGGAAAACTGTTTTTT.

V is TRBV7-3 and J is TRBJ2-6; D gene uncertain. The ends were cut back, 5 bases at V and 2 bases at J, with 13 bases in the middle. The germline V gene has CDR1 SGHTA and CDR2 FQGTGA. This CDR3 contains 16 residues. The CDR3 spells CASSSEEVAGANVLTF. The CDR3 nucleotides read TGTGCCAGCAGCAGTGAAGAGGTGGCTGGGGCCAACGTCCTGACTTTC.

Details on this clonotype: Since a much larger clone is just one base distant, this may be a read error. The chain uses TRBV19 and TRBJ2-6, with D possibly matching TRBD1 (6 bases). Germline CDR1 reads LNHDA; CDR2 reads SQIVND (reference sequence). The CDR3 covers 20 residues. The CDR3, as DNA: TGTGCCAGTAGTACGTACCTGCCTTCGGACAGTGACTCTGAGGCCAACGTCCTGACTTTC. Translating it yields CASSTYLPSDSDSEANVLTF.

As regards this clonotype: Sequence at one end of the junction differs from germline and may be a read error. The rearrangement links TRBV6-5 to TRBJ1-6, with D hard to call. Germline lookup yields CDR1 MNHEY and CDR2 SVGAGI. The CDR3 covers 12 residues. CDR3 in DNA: TGTGCCAGCAGTTATGAGGAGGAGCGCAAGAACTTT. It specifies CASSYEEERKNF.

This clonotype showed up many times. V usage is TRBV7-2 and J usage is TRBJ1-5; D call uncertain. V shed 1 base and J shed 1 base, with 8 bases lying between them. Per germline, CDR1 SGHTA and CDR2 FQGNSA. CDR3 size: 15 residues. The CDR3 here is CASSLEKVSNQPQHF. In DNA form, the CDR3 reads TGTGCCAGCAGCTTAGAGAAAGTCAGCAATCAGCCCCAGCATTTT.

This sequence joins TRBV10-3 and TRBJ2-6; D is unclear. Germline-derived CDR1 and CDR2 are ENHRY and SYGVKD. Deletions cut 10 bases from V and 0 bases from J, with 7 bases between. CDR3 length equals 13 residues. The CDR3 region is CASGVSGANVLTF. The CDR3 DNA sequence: TGTGCCAGCGGAGTCTCTGGGGCCAACGTCCTGACTTTC.

In DNA, the CDR3 is TGTGCCATCAGTGAGTATGACGGCCGGAATCAGCCCCAGCATTTT. It encodes CAISEYDGRNQPQHF. The chain carries TRBV10-3 and TRBJ1-5; unclear D gene. This CDR3 spans 15 amino acids. Trimming cost V 1 base and J 4 bases, with 11 bases left between them. Germline V gene data show CDR1 as ENHRY and CDR2 as SYGVKD.

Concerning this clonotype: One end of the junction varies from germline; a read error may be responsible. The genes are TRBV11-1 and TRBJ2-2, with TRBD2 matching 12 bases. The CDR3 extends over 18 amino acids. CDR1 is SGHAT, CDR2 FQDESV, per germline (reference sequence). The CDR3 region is CASSLRLAGASNTGELSW. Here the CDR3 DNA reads TGTGCCAGCAGCCTACGACTAGCGGGGGCTTCGAACACCGGGGAGCTGTCTTGG.

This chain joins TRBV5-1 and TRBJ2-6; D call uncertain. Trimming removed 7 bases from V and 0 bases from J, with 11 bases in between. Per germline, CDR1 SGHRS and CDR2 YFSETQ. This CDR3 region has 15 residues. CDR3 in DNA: TGCGCCAGCGGCCTCAGTGCCTCTGGGGCCAACGTCCTGACTTTC. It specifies CASGLSASGANVLTF.

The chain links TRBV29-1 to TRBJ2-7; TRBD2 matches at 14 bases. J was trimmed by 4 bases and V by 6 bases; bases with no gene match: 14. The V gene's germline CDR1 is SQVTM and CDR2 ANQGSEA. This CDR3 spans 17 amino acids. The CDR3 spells CSVKPGLAGARGYEQYF. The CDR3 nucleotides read TGCAGCGTGAAACCGGGACTAGCGGGAGCCCGAGGGTACGAGCAGTACTTC.

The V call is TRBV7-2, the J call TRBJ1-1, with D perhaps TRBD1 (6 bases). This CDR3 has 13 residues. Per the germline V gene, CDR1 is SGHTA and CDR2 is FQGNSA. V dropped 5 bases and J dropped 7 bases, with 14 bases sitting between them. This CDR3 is CASSPWTEYEAFF. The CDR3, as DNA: TGTGCCAGCAGCCCTTGGACAGAGTATGAAGCTTTCTTT.

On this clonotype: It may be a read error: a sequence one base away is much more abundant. CDR3 in DNA: TGTGCCAGTAGTATCGGACGGGGGGCGAATCAGCCCCAGCATTTT. As protein: CASSIGRGANQPQHF. The rearrangement links TRBV19 to TRBJ1-5, with a weak D call TRBD1 (6 bases). V lost 3 bases and J 4 bases, leaving 13 bases between the germline ends. Germline V CDR1 and CDR2: LNHDA, SQIVND (reference sequence). There are 15 residues in the CDR3.

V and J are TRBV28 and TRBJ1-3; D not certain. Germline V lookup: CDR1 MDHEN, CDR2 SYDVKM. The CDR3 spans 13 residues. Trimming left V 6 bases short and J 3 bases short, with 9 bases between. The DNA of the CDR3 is TGTGCCAGCAGGCCCCCTGGTGGAAACACCATATATTTT. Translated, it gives CASRPPGGNTIYF.

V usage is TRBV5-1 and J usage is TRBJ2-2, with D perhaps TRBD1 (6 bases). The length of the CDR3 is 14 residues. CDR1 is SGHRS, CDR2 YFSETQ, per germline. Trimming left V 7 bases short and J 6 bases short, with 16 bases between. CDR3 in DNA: TGCGCCAGCGCCCCAGGGGATTATGCCGGGGAGCTGTTTTTT. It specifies CASAPGDYAGELFF.